This T cell receptor (beta chain) derives from a study of identical twins. As to this clonotype: This CDR3 fails to terminate in the conserved phenylalanine or tryptophan, so it likely reflects a read error.

CDR3 length: 15 amino acids. TCRdb analysed the 5' RACE reads with MiXCR anew, one entry per CDR3 protein. The data contain 1.5 million to 2 million distinct CDR3 sequences, around 29% of them seen just once; the ten biggest clones take up about 0.3%. This clonotype originated in a newborn girl in good health. The chain couples TRBV12-3 or TRBV12-4 to TRBJ2-3; 7 bases match TRBD1. Sequencing used cord blood. The CDR3 loop is CASSFWGQRADAQYS. In DNA, the CDR3 is TGTGCCAGCAGTTTCTGGGGACAGAGAGCAGATGCGCAGTATTCT.